The following is a TCR beta chain sequence with its context. Antigen: not known. Between the trimmed V and J ends, which lost 4 bases and 2 bases, there was a span of 24 bases. The CDR3 contains 18 residues. CDR1 and CDR2 from the germline V gene are SGHDT and YYEEEE. These data belong to a study of graft-versus-host responses after intestinal transplantation. On the study more broadly: Induction using anti-thymocyte globulin, followed by tacrolimus and steroids for about three years, was given to all recipients.

Overall study results and limits: Researchers found GvH clones in recipient marrow, and some showed up first in ileum or blood.

The data were produced by immunoSEQ multiplex PCR, yet TCRdb's version contains in-frame clones alone and is incomplete. This sample has some 36,000 clones; approximately 94% occur once, and the top ten carry around 0.2%. The gene calls are TRBV5-6 and TRBJ2-5; D perhaps matches TRBD1 (6 bases). The sequence was collected from a human donor who was the organ donor for an intestinal transplant. Specimen: unstimulated CD4+ T cells sorted from spleen or lymph node cells, collected before transplant. CDR3 amino acids: CASSPKINRDLGQETQYF. The CDR3 nucleotides read TGTGCCAGCAGCCCTAAAATTAACAGGGATTTGGGACAAGAGACCCAGTACTTC.